The text below deals with one TCR beta chain. This clone was detected once. No cognate antigen has been identified for it. Base quality data are lacking; no much larger clone is found one base away. This sample stems from a study of OX40 agonist ivuxolimab in advanced cancers. In terms of the full investigation: Ivuxolimab was a fully human IgG2 agonistic monoclonal antibody targeting the costimulatory receptor OX40 (CD134). Intravenous ivuxolimab was administered to patients every 2 weeks at six dose levels: 0.01, 0.1, 0.3, 1.5, 3 and 10 mg/kg. Among the approximately 50 dose-escalation patients, some 19 had hepatocellular carcinoma, roughly 15 melanoma, 9 renal cell carcinoma and 9 head and neck cancer. In the dose-escalation cohort, roughly 80% of patients were male, and the mean age was approximately 55 years, with a range of 23 to 79. Prior anti-PD-1, anti-PD-L1 or anti-CTLA-4 therapy was permitted, and approximately 42% of dose-escalation patients had received checkpoint inhibitors. Three dose-escalation patients achieved partial responses, one with hepatocellular carcinoma and two with cutaneous melanoma. The purpose of peripheral TCRbeta sequencing was to test whether ivuxolimab changed TCR sequence diversity and led to clonal T-cell expansion. The paper reports the monotherapy dose-escalation portion (N of about 56 patients) of the phase I ivuxolimab trial.

The trial excluded patients who had a history of autoimmune disease or were on systemic immunosuppression. In every dose cohort, peripheral blood was drawn for TCR sequencing at baseline, cycle 4 day 1, and cycle 7 day 1. The samples were drawn from a first-in-human, open-label, multicenter phase I dose-escalation trial of ivuxolimab. Adults with locally advanced or metastatic melanoma, renal cell, hepatocellular, or head and neck squamous cell carcinoma were enrolled in the trial. Before TCR sequencing, CD4+ T cells and CD8+ T cells from peripheral blood were sorted into separate populations. Genomic DNA was isolated from the sorted cells so that the TCRbeta CDR3 region could be sequenced. The immunoSEQ Assay was used for sequencing of TCRbeta CDR3 regions. TCRdb holds this immuneACCESS table with in-frame rearrangements only. Some clones are missing; in checked studies, unresolved V genes explain under half, and the rest has no known cause. In all, the sample holds fewer than 90,000 clones, and more than 85% of those were seen once. The ten top clones hold under 3% of the sample.

What the study reported, not specific to this receptor: In the 0.1-3.0 mg/kg groups, partial responders had among the lowest normalized peripheral clonal expansion, particularly in CD8+ T cells. At doses of 0.1 to 3.0 mg/kg, clonal expansion of both CD4+ and CD8+ T cells in blood was seen between baseline and week 6. Antigen specificity was not determined for the clonally expanded peripheral T cells. On average, CD8+ T cells showed more expanded clones than CD4+ T cells after ivuxolimab. Low levels of normalized T-cell clonal expansion were also seen in some patients who did not respond.

From a lookup of the germline V gene, CDR1 and CDR2 are MNHNS and SASEGT. The CDR3 spans 12 residues, from the cysteine through the phenylalanine. The retained sequence is limited to the CDR3, 36 bases, with the frame set at the first base. V trim: 0 bases; J trim: 13 bases; unmatched bases: 5. The chain is made from TRBV6-1 and TRBJ2-5; 7 bases in the middle match TRBD2. The sequencing here drew on CD4+ or CD8+ T cells sorted from blood, taken in a trial of the OX40 agonist ivuxolimab. The sequence derives from an adult with an advanced solid tumor such as melanoma, head and neck, liver or kidney cancer. The bases are TGTGCCAGCAGTGAAGCGCAACGGGAGGTGTACTTC. The translation is CASSEAQREVYF.